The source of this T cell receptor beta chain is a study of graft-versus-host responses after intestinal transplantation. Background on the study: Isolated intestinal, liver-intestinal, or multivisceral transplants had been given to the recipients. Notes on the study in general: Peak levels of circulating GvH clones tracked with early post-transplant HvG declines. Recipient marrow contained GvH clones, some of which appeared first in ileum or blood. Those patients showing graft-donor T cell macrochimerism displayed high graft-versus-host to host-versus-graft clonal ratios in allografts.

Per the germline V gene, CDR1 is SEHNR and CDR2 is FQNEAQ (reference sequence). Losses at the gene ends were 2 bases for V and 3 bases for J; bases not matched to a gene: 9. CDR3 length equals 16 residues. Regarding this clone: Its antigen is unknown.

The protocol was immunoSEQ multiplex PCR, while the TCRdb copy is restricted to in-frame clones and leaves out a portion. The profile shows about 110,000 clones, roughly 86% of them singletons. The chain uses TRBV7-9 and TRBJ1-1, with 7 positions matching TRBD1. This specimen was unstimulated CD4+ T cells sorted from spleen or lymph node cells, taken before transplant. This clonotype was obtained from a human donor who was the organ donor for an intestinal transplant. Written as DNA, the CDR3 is TGTGCCAGCAGCTTAAGACAGGGTGTGCGCGACACTGAAGCTTTCTTT. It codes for CASSLRQGVRDTEAFF.